The 31 T cell receptor beta chains listed next were all sequenced from one sample in a study of T cell responses to AZD1222 COVID-19 vaccine. Sequencing was performed with immunoSEQ multiplex PCR; in TCRdb, only in-frame clones are kept and a portion is missing. The sample comprises nearly 200,000 clones, 90% to 95% of which are singletons, and 0.95% to 1.1% rests with the top ten. The sequencing here drew on peripheral blood, taken 28 days after the second AZD1222 dose. These receptors were obtained from an adult who received the AZD1222 COVID-19 vaccine.

CDR3 sequence (DNA): TGTGCCAGCAGCGTGAATTTCCGGGCCTGGCAGTTCTTC. It yields the protein CASSVNFRAWQFF. This chain connects TRBV9 to TRBJ2-1; D is uncertain. The V gene's germline CDR1 is SGDLS and CDR2 YYNGEE. This CDR3 contains 13 residues. Deletions cut 2 bases from V and 12 bases from J, with 15 bases between.

This chain connects TRBV9 to TRBJ1-1; D is unclear. V lost 0 bases and J 4 bases, leaving 7 bases between the germline ends. Germline CDR1 SGDLS, CDR2 YYNGEE. The CDR3 is 13 residues long. The CDR3: CASSVVLGTEAFF. CDR3 nucleotides: TGTGCCAGCAGCGTAGTACTTGGCACTGAAGCTTTCTTT.

J is TRBJ1-2 and V is TRBV6-1; the match to TRBD1 covers 7 bases. The CDR3 totals 13 residues. Trimming took 2 bases from V and 4 from J; bases not matched to a gene: 1. Germline V lookup: CDR1 MNHNS, CDR2 SASEGT. The DNA of the CDR3 is TGTGCCAGCAGTGAATGGACAGGCTATGGCTACACCTTC. Protein: CASSEWTGYGYTF.

CDR3 nucleotide sequence: TGTGCCAGCAGCTTAGATCCAGGAAATCAGCCCCAGCATTTT. Translated, it gives CASSLDPGNQPQHF. The genes are TRBV7-2 and TRBJ1-5; D remains ambiguous. Germline V gene sequence: CDR1 SGHTA, CDR2 FQGNSA. The CDR3 is 14 residues long. Trimming pared 1 base from V and 4 bases from J, leaving 8 bases between.

The genes are TRBV15 and TRBJ2-5, with TRBD2 matching 7 bases. The ends lost 2 bases at V and 7 bases at J; junction bases unmatched: 7. Germline loops: CDR1 LNHNV, CDR2 YYDKDF (reference sequence). This CDR3 is 14 amino acids long. The CDR3 reads CATSRRDRGGTQYF. The DNA of the CDR3 is TGTGCCACCAGCAGACGGGACCGCGGGGGGACCCAGTACTTC.

This clone was counted a single time. The V gene is TRBV2, the J gene TRBJ1-6; 7 bases map to TRBD1. From germline, CDR1 is SNHLY and CDR2 FYNNEI. The CDR3 runs 16 residues. With V trimmed by 4 bases and J by 5 bases, 8 bases remained unmatched. The CDR3 reads CASSVRGGQNNSPLHF. The CDR3 DNA reads TGTGCCAGCAGTGTTAGGGGGGGACAGAATAATTCACCCCTCCACTTT.

In its sample, this clone was seen a few times. The chain has TRBV2 and TRBJ2-2; 12 bases fit TRBD2. From germline, CDR1 is SNHLY and CDR2 FYNNEI. The CDR3 has 14 residues. With V trimmed by 7 bases and J by 6 bases, 3 bases remained unmatched. The CDR3 nucleotides are TGTGCCAGCAACCCTAGCGGGGGGGCCGGGGAGCTGTTTTTT. Translation gives CASNPSGGAGELFF.

The gene calls are TRBV5-1 and TRBJ2-3; 7 bases are shared with TRBD1. Germline trimming cut 1 base from V and 3 bases from J; bases unmatched to any gene: 8. Germline CDR1 is SGHRS and CDR2 is YFSETQ. The CDR3 spans 16 residues. The CDR3 DNA reads TGCGCCAGCAGCTTGAAGGCAGGGGGTAGTACAGATACGCAGTATTTT. Translation: CASSLKAGGSTDTQYF. Complete variable domain (other parts from reference TRBV5-1 and TRBJ2-3): KAGVTQTPRYLIKTRGQQVTLSCSPISGHRSVSWYQQTPGQGLQFLFEYFSETQRNKGNFPGRFSGRQFSNSRSEMNVSTLELGDSALYLCASSLKAGGSTDTQYFGPGTRLTVL.

The chain uses TRBV10-1 and TRBJ1-2; the match to TRBD1 covers 8 bases. Germline CDR1 reads WNHNN; CDR2 reads SYGVQD (reference sequence). The J segment lost 5 bases and the V segment lost 9 bases, leaving 5 bases of the junction unmatched. The CDR3 spans 12 residues. In DNA form, the CDR3 reads TGCGCCAGGTGGACAGGGCGATATGGCTACACCTTC. Amino acids: CARWTGRYGYTF.

The rearrangement joins TRBV29-1 to TRBJ1-2; unclear D gene. The CDR3 has 10 amino acids. V was clipped by 1 base and J by 8 bases, with 5 bases between them. Looked up from germline, CDR1 is SQVTM and CDR2 is ANQGSEA. This CDR3 reads CSVEVDGYTF. The CDR3 nucleotides read TGCAGCGTTGAAGTGGACGGCTACACCTTC.

The V gene is TRBV27, the J gene TRBJ2-1; D assignment may be TRBD1 or TRBD2 (5 bases each). Germline loops: CDR1 MNHEY, CDR2 SMNVEV (reference sequence). Trimming pared 5 bases from V and 10 bases from J, leaving 27 bases between. The CDR3 spans 17 residues. The CDR3 region is CASSPGNSLESVGEQFF. The CDR3 DNA sequence: TGTGCCAGCAGTCCAGGGAACTCACTAGAATCCGTCGGGGAGCAGTTCTTC.

V gene TRBV9 combines with J gene TRBJ2-2; D not resolved. Trimming removed 4 bases at V and 7 bases at J, with 14 bases between. CDR3 length: 14 amino acids. The germline V gene has CDR1 SGDLS and CDR2 YYNGEE. CDR3 nucleotide sequence: TGTGCCAGCAGCCCTCACTACCGTAGCGGGGAGCTGTTTTTT. Translating it yields CASSPHYRSGELFF.

The rearrangement uses TRBV10-3 and TRBJ1-5; D is uncertain. Per the germline V gene, CDR1 is ENHRY and CDR2 is SYGVKD. The CDR3 runs 13 residues. Trimming pared 4 bases from V and 0 bases from J, leaving 4 bases between. The CDR3 loop is CAISVNSNQPQHF. Here the CDR3 DNA reads TGTGCCATCAGTGTCAATAGCAATCAGCCCCAGCATTTT.

This clone was observed a few times. This chain links TRBV6-5 with TRBJ2-7; tentatively, D is TRBD1 (6 bases). V dropped 9 bases and J dropped 4 bases, with 22 bases sitting between them. CDR3 length: 15 amino acids. Germline CDR1 MNHEY, CDR2 SVGAGI. The CDR3 sequence is CASRMDPGQIYEQYF. In nucleotides, the CDR3 is TGTGCCAGTAGAATGGATCCGGGACAAATTTACGAGCAGTACTTC.

The chain has TRBV7-7 and TRBJ2-5; no firm D call. The V end lost 5 bases, the J end lost 3 bases, and 10 bases lay between the germline ends. Germline CDR1 reads SSHAT; CDR2 reads FNYEAQ (reference sequence). CDR3 size: 13 residues. DNA of the CDR3: TGTGCCAGCAGCCTCGGACCGGAAGAGACCCAGTACTTC. Translation gives CASSLGPEETQYF.

The V call is TRBV13, the J call TRBJ2-7; D ambiguous. This CDR3 spans 14 amino acids. With 6 bases removed from V and 0 bases from J, the gap between germline ends came to 12 bases. Germline V gives CDR1 PRHDT, CDR2 FYEKMQ (reference sequence). CDR3 DNA: TGTGCCAGCAGTTATGACCGCAACTCCTACGAGCAGTACTTC. It specifies CASSYDRNSYEQYF.

CDR3 region: CASRPGRGQNEQFF. The CDR3 DNA reads TGTGCCAGCCGCCCCGGGCGGGGGCAAAATGAGCAGTTCTTC. V and J are TRBV7-3 and TRBJ2-1, with D perhaps TRBD2 (7 bases). Germline V gene lookup returns CDR1 SGHTA and CDR2 FQGTGA. The CDR3 is made up of 14 amino acids. Trimming cost V 8 bases and J 7 bases, with 18 bases left between them.

The chain combines TRBV7-8 with TRBJ1-5; D gene ambiguous. This CDR3 contains 14 residues. The V gene's germline CDR1 is SGHVS and CDR2 FQNEAQ. V was pared by 2 bases and J by 0 bases, with 5 bases between. In DNA form, the CDR3 reads TGTGCCAGCAGCTTATTGGATAGCAATCAGCCCCAGCATTTT. Translation gives CASSLLDSNQPQHF.

The chain carries TRBV5-8 and TRBJ1-1; TRBD1 might be the D (5 bases). Between the trimmed V and J ends, which lost 2 bases and 1 base, there was a span of 9 bases. This CDR3 has 14 residues. Per germline, CDR1 SGHTS and CDR2 YDEGEE. CDR3 DNA sequence: TGTGCCAGCAGCTTTCGGGGCACGAACACTGAAGCTTTCTTT. Amino acids: CASSFRGTNTEAFF.

V usage is TRBV6-1 and J usage is TRBJ2-4; D call uncertain. The germline V gene has CDR1 MNHNS and CDR2 SASEGT. Trimming shortened V by 3 bases and J by 0 bases, and 12 bases separated the two germline ends. The CDR3 covers 16 residues. The CDR3 sequence is CASSDRVGIAKNIQYF. In DNA, the CDR3 is TGTGCCAGCAGTGATCGGGTAGGAATAGCCAAAAACATTCAGTACTTC.

The V gene is TRBV6-6, the J gene TRBJ1-3; no reliable D call. Germline-derived CDR1 and CDR2 are MNHNY and SVGAGI (reference sequence). The CDR3 length is 11 residues. V lost 8 bases to trimming and J lost 0 bases, with 2 bases between them. The CDR3 spells CASLSGNTIYF. CDR3 coding DNA: TGTGCCAGCCTCTCTGGAAACACCATATATTTT.

This chain connects TRBV19 to TRBJ2-1, with a weak D call TRBD2 (6 bases). This CDR3 has 14 amino acids. Germline V gives CDR1 LNHDA, CDR2 SQIVND (reference sequence). The germline V and J ends were trimmed by 7 bases and 9 bases, with 19 bases remaining between them. CDR3 amino acids: CASNGRDDGGEQFF. CDR3 bases: TGTGCCAGTAACGGAAGGGACGACGGGGGTGAGCAGTTCTTC.

This clone was detected only once. The chain couples TRBV6-5 to TRBJ2-3; D may match TRBD1 or TRBD2 (6 bases each). This CDR3 region has 14 residues. Germline V gene lookup returns CDR1 MNHEY and CDR2 SVGAGI. Trimming removed 6 bases at V and 9 bases at J, with 19 bases between. CDR3 nucleotides: TGTGCCAGCAGGCATCGGGGGTCAGGGGTAACGCAGTATTTT. Translation: CASRHRGSGVTQYF.

The chain joins TRBV11-2 to TRBJ1-6; the match to TRBD1 covers 10 bases. This CDR3 is built from 15 residues. V was pared by 4 bases and J by 10 bases, with 7 bases of the junction left unmatched. CDR1 is SGHAT, CDR2 FQNNGV, per germline. This CDR3 is CASSSAGTGVSPLHF. The CDR3 nucleotides read TGTGCCAGCAGCTCTGCCGGGACAGGGGTGTCACCCCTCCACTTT.

The V and J genes are TRBV7-9 and TRBJ2-1; D may be TRBD1 (7 bases). The germline V and J ends were trimmed by 5 bases and 0 bases, with 17 bases remaining between them. The CDR3 sequence is 17 residues long. CDR1 is SEHNR, CDR2 FQNEAQ, per germline (reference sequence). CDR3 DNA sequence: TGTGCCAGCAGCCCCCCGCAGGGGGACTTCTCCTACAATGAGCAGTTCTTC. This gives the protein CASSPPQGDFSYNEQFF. Full variable domain (missing parts from reference TRBV7-9 and TRBJ2-1): DTGVSQNPRHKITKRGQNVTFRCDPISEHNRLYWYRQTLGQGPEFLTYFQNEAQLEKSRLLSDRFSAERPKGSFSTLEIQRTEQGDSAMYLCASSPPQGDFSYNEQFFGPGTRLTVL.

The J gene is TRBJ1-1, the V gene TRBV10-1; TRBD1 is a possible D gene (6 bases). The V gene's germline CDR1 is WNHNN and CDR2 SYGVQD (reference sequence). Trimming left V 6 bases short and J 2 bases short, with 13 bases between. The CDR3 is 14 residues long. The CDR3 DNA reads TGCGCCAGCAGCGGGACAAGCGGAAACACTGAAGCTTTCTTT. Translated: CASSGTSGNTEAFF.

The chain couples TRBV5-6 to TRBJ1-5; D possibly corresponds to TRBD1 (5 bases). The CDR3 loop spans 15 amino acids. CDR1 and CDR2 (germline): SGHDT, YYEEEE. The germline V and J ends were trimmed by 4 bases and 6 bases, with 17 bases remaining between them. DNA for the CDR3: TGTGCCAGCAGCCCGAGGGGCCTTGGGGCTCAGCCCCAGCATTTT. Translation gives CASSPRGLGAQPQHF.

J is TRBJ1-4 and V is TRBV27; 9 nucleotides line up with TRBD1. Germline V CDR1 and CDR2: MNHEY, SMNVEV (reference sequence). J gave up 7 bases and V 3 bases, and 6 bases lay outside the gene matches. This CDR3 is 15 amino acids long. The CDR3 DNA reads as TGTGCCAGCAGTTTTTTACAGGGGGCAGGTGAAAAACTGTTTTTT. Its translation: CASSFLQGAGEKLFF.

The genes are TRBV28 and TRBJ2-5, with D hard to call. V dropped 7 bases and J dropped 1 base, with 16 bases sitting between them. The CDR3 loop spans 15 amino acids. Looked up from germline, CDR1 is MDHEN and CDR2 is SYDVKM. CDR3 in amino acids: CASTNKLPLQETQYF. The CDR3 DNA sequence: TGTGCCAGCACCAATAAGCTCCCCCTCCAAGAGACCCAGTACTTC.

The genes are TRBV27 and TRBJ2-3; tentative D call: TRBD2 (6 bases). The CDR3 covers 12 residues. The germline CDR1 and CDR2 sequences are MNHEY and SMNVEV (reference sequence). The V end lost 3 bases, the J end lost 5 bases, and 6 bases lay between the germline ends. CDR3 in DNA: TGTGCCAGCAGTTTGGGAGGAGATACGCAGTATTTT. Translation: CASSLGGDTQYF.

The rearrangement links TRBV7-2 to TRBJ2-3; 7 bases map to TRBD2. Germline V gives CDR1 SGHTA, CDR2 FQGNSA. With V trimmed by 5 bases and J by 4 bases, 9 bases remained unmatched. The CDR3 covers 15 residues. For the CDR3, the DNA is TGTGCCAGCAGCCCCCGGCTGGGGGGGGCAGATACGCAGTATTTT. This translates into CASSPRLGGADTQYF.